The TCR beta chain described here comes from a study of blood T cell repertoires in COVID-19. The CDR3 is 14 amino acids. The V and J ends lost 3 bases and 7 bases respectively, with 14 bases between them. Germline V gene data show CDR1 as SGDLS and CDR2 as YYNGEE. Sequencing used immunoSEQ multiplex PCR; TCRdb keeps in-frame clones, though not all of them. The sample lists some 78,000 clones, around 90% occurring once. The receptor was isolated from a woman aged 80 or older with active or convalescent COVID-19. The V gene is TRBV9, the J gene TRBJ1-5; D possibly corresponds to TRBD1 (6 bases). Source material: peripheral blood. The CDR3 loop reads CASSASGARQPQHF. CDR3 coding DNA: TGTGCCAGCAGCGCTTCAGGGGCAAGGCAGCCCCAGCATTTT.